Described below is a single T cell receptor (beta chain) sequence and its context. Its antigen is as yet unknown. The data were produced by immunoSEQ multiplex PCR, yet TCRdb's version contains in-frame clones alone and is incomplete. The top ten clones hold 0.55% to 0.7% of a sample with over 100,000 clones, 80% to 90% of them seen once. These data belong to a study of OX40 agonist ivuxolimab in advanced cancers. General study results and limits: The average count of expanded clones was higher among CD8+ T cells than among CD4+. Among the least clonally expanded were partial responders at 0.1-3.0 mg/kg.

Germline CDR1 is SGHRS and CDR2 is YFSETQ. This CDR3 contains 15 residues. Trimming stripped 2 bases from V and 5 bases from J, with 16 bases between. The sample in question was CD4+ or CD8+ T cells sorted from blood, obtained in a trial of the OX40 agonist ivuxolimab. The receptor comes from an adult with an advanced solid tumor such as melanoma, head and neck, liver or kidney cancer. This chain joins TRBV5-1 and TRBJ2-5; D not certain. The CDR3 nucleotides read TGCGCCAGCAGCTTCGGTGGCAGCCTGTGGGAGACCCAGTACTTC. Protein product: CASSFGGSLWETQYF.